The present TCR beta chain was sequenced within a study of T-cell reconstitution after alpha-beta-depleted transplantation in children. This CDR3 region has 19 residues. Trimming took off 5 bases at V and 0 bases at J, with 23 bases between the two ends. Germline V gene sequence: CDR1 SGHAT, CDR2 FQNNGV. Preparation of the TCRbeta library used unique molecular identifiers. One entry per CDR3 protein, called by TCRdb with MiXCR from the PCR reads. The data show 200,000 to 250,000 distinct CDR3 sequences, with 8.5% to 10% seen just once and about 6.2% held by the top ten. This clonotype was found many times.

This sequence was found in a human donor who donated a stem cell graft to a child with acute lymphoblastic leukemia. Sequences were derived from PBMCs from the stem cell graft donor, sampled from the stem cell graft. This chain links TRBV11-2 with TRBJ2-4; maybe TRBD2 (6 bases). The DNA for the CDR3 is TGTGCCAGCAGCCAAGAACGGGGGTTAATGATCGGAGCCAAAAACATTCAGTACTTC. As protein: CASSQERGLMIGAKNIQYF.